The rows below give T cell receptor beta chains drawn from one sample of a study of shared clonotypes between healthy human individuals. Clones were read by immunoSEQ multiplex PCR, and TCRdb kept only the in-frame ones, dropping some. The sample has millions of clones, approximately 92% seen once. The sequenced sample was naive CD4+ T cells sorted from blood. The receptors come from a man in his late teens or twenties in good health. CDR3s include the opening cysteine and the closing phenylalanine or tryptophan. Fields, in order: V gene, clone size, D gene, J gene, CDR3 protein, CDR3 DNA. The D gene is left open where the match is weak. The size of a clone is reported for some rows only, either as once, few or many, or as a class for expanded clones.

TRBV27	-	-	TRBJ2-4	CATHPGGHRKNIQYF	TGTGCCACTCACCCAGGTGGACACCGGAAAAACATTCAGTACTTC
TRBV13	-	-	TRBJ1-1	CASSLDGRNTEAFF	TGTGCCAGCAGCTTAGACGGGAGGAACACTGAAGCTTTCTTT
TRBV5-5	-	-	TRBJ1-2	CASSLAGSYGYTF	TGTGCCAGCAGCTTGGCAGGGTCCTATGGCTACACCTTC
TRBV29-1	-	TRBD2	TRBJ2-7	CSVEGLAGGPPGDEQYF	TGCAGCGTTGAAGGGCTAGCGGGGGGGCCCCCAGGCGACGAGCAGTACTTC
TRBV7-2	-	-	TRBJ2-3	CASSLSLMGDTQYF	TGTGCCAGCAGCTTAAGCCTCATGGGAGATACGCAGTATTTT
TRBV15	-	-	TRBJ1-1	CATSRDRTLEAFF	TGTGCCACCAGCAGAGATCGAACACTTGAAGCGTTCTTT
TRBV19	-	-	TRBJ1-6	CASRDRFEVDSPLHF	TGTGCCAGTAGGGACCGGTTTGAGGTGGATTCACCCCTCCACTTT
TRBV15	once	-	TRBJ2-1	CATSEGRKGRLVHEQFF	TGTGCCACCAGCGAAGGACGGAAAGGCCGCCTAGTGCATGAGCAGTTCTTC
TRBV27	-	TRBD2	TRBJ2-2	CASSPGLAGNTGELFF	TGTGCCAGCAGTCCTGGACTAGCGGGAAACACCGGGGAGCTGTTTTTT
TRBV9	-	-	TRBJ1-1	CASSVDIEGTEAFF	TGTGCCAGCAGCGTAGATATTGAGGGGACTGAAGCTTTCTTT
TRBV6-5	-	-	TRBJ1-4	CASRQGMWANEKLFF	TGTGCCAGCAGGCAGGGGATGTGGGCTAATGAAAAACTGTTTTTT
TRBV6-5	few	-	TRBJ1-1	CASGRGNTEAFF	TGTGCCAGCGGGCGCGGGAACACTGAAGCTTTCTTT
TRBV7-9	-	-	TRBJ2-6	CASSRAKTMRSSGANVLTF	TGTGCCAGCAGCCGTGCCAAAACTATGAGAAGTTCTGGGGCCAACGTCCTGACTTTC
TRBV2	-	-	TRBJ2-7	CASSEMGLDRDEQYF	TGTGCCAGCAGTGAAATGGGGCTAGATCGGGACGAGCAGTACTTC
TRBV5-6	-	-	TRBJ2-3	CASSLDPTRDTQYF	TGTGCCAGCAGCTTGGACCCCACCAGAGATACGCAGTATTTT
TRBV30	-	-	TRBJ2-1	CAWSVRGLYNEQFF	TGTGCCTGGAGTGTACGTGGCTTATACAATGAGCAGTTCTTC
TRBV5-4	-	TRBD2	TRBJ2-1	CASSLGARGSAYNEQFF	TGTGCCAGCAGCTTGGGGGCGCGGGGGAGCGCCTACAATGAGCAGTTCTTC
TRBV16	once	-	TRBJ2-7	CASSQQGSYEQYF	TGTGCCAGCAGCCAGCAGGGTTCCTACGAGCAGTACTTC
TRBV19	-	TRBD2	TRBJ2-3	CASSDWTSGSPDTQYF	TGTGCCAGTAGTGATTGGACTAGCGGGAGTCCAGATACGCAGTATTTT
TRBV7-2	-	-	TRBJ1-1	CASSLRRGVRAFF	TGTGCCAGCAGCTTGCGAAGGGGCGTTCGAGCTTTCTTT
TRBV6-5	-	-	TRBJ2-2	CAIRPGNTGELFF	TGTGCCATACGGCCGGGGAACACCGGGGAGCTGTTTTTT
TRBV21-1	-	-	TRBJ2-7	CASIDKRSGQVKYEQYF	TGTGCCAGCATCGATAAACGCTCGGGACAGGTCAAGTACGAGCAGTACTTC
TRBV5-5	-	-	TRBJ1-3	CASSFRAAADSGNTIYF	TGTGCCAGCAGCTTTAGGGCGGCGGCGGACTCTGGAAACACCATATATTTT
TRBV6-6	-	-	TRBJ1-2	CASSYLNLKTF	TGTGCCAGCAGTTACTTGAATCTAAAAACCTTC
TRBV6-6	-	TRBD1	TRBJ2-7	CASSLGQGVNEQYF	TGTGCCAGCAGTTTGGGACAGGGAGTGAACGAGCAGTACTTC
TRBV7-2	-	TRBD2	TRBJ2-3	CASSTRAGGGTDTQYF	TGTGCCAGCAGCACAAGGGCGGGAGGGGGCACAGATACGCAGTATTTT
TRBV5-4	-	TRBD1	TRBJ2-2	CASSVGQGVNTGELFF	TGTGCCAGCAGCGTGGGACAGGGGGTGAACACCGGGGAGCTGTTTTTT
TRBV20-1	-	-	TRBJ2-5	CSARTEETQYF	TGCAGTGCTCGAACCGAAGAGACCCAGTACTTC
TRBV5-6	-	-	TRBJ2-7	CASSLEVRGYEQYF	TGTGCCAGCAGCTTGGAGGTGCGCGGCTACGAGCAGTACTTC
TRBV30	-	-	TRBJ2-7	CAWIRAGSRNFYEQYF	TGTGCCTGGATAAGGGCGGGGTCCAGGAACTTCTACGAGCAGTACTTC
TRBV9	few	-	TRBJ1-4	CASSVGQADEKLFF	TGTGCCAGCAGCGTAGGACAGGCCGATGAAAAACTGTTTTTT
TRBV6-5	-	-	TRBJ1-5	CASSYSANQPQHF	TGTGCCAGCAGTTACTCTGCGAATCAGCCCCAGCATTTT
TRBV6-1	once	-	TRBJ2-7	CASQQDPTTEGYF	TGTGCCAGCCAACAGGACCCAACTACTGAGGGGTACTTC
TRBV7-9	-	-	TRBJ2-1	CASSPGGVLYNEQFF	TGTGCCAGCAGCCCCGGGGGAGTCCTCTACAATGAGCAGTTCTTC
TRBV2	-	-	TRBJ2-7	CASSPGQSPSSYEQYF	TGTGCCAGCAGCCCCGGACAATCTCCCAGCTCCTACGAGCAGTACTTC
TRBV7-8	-	-	TRBJ1-4	CASSREVFNEKLFF	TGTGCCAGCAGCCGGGAGGTTTTTAATGAAAAACTGTTTTTT
TRBV5-1	-	TRBD2	TRBJ2-1	CASSTTGGQVDEQFF	TGCGCCAGCAGCACCACGGGAGGCCAGGTCGATGAGCAGTTCTTC
TRBV7-3	-	TRBD2	TRBJ2-5	CASSLNGLVGETQYF	TGTGCCAGCAGCCTAAACGGACTAGTGGGGGAGACCCAGTACTTC
TRBV5-1	-	-	TRBJ2-3	CASSKSGEWTDTQYF	TGCGCCAGCAGTAAGTCGGGAGAGTGGACAGATACGCAGTATTTT
TRBV10-2	-	TRBD1	TRBJ2-7	CASRAQGETYEQYF	TGCGCCAGTAGAGCACAGGGGGAGACCTACGAGCAGTACTTC
TRBV30	-	TRBD1	TRBJ2-1	CAWSLGQGNLDEQFF	TGTGCCTGGAGTTTAGGACAGGGTAATTTGGATGAGCAGTTCTTC
TRBV25-1	-	-	TRBJ1-2	CASSGYYVGDYGYTF	TGTGCCAGCAGTGGGTACTACGTGGGAGACTATGGCTACACCTTC